This TCR beta chain was obtained from a study of CD8 T cells in Susac syndrome. The length of the CDR3 is 14 residues. V was shortened by 1 base and J by 8 bases, with 14 bases between the two germline ends. From germline, CDR1 is SGHDN and CDR2 FVKESK. It was with random hexamers that 0.5 to 1 ug RNA was reverse transcribed. MiXCR, applied by TCRdb to the immunoSEQ multiplex PCR reads, yields one record per CDR3 protein. The table records 100,000 to 150,000 distinct CDR3 sequences, around 96% of them present only once. The authors sequenced TCR beta from blood CD8+ and CD4+ T cells. It was healthy donors who served as the controls, matched for age and sex. Bulk CD8+ and CD4+ cells came from magnetic negative isolation; CD8+ TEMRA by FACS.

The sample comprised CD4+ T cells from PBMCs. The source is a human donor in good health. The V gene is TRBV14, the J gene TRBJ1-2; D is unresolved. The CDR3 sequence is CASSQVSGITGYTF. CDR3 nucleotide sequence: TGTGCCAGCAGCCAAGTTTCGGGGATTACAGGCTACACCTTC.